The 28 T cell receptor beta chains presented below share a single source sample, sequenced in a study of control samples from healthy donors and cancer patients. Sequencing was performed with immunoSEQ multiplex PCR; in TCRdb, only in-frame clones are kept and a portion is missing. The table has 95,000 to 150,000 clones, about 89% seen once; the top ten hold about 7.2%. What was sequenced was blood. All receptors derive from a woman younger than 35 in good health.

V is TRBV7-2 and J is TRBJ1-5; the D gene is possibly TRBD1 (6 bases). Germline V CDR1 and CDR2: SGHTA, FQGNSA. V was pared by 0 bases and J by 9 bases, with 15 bases between. The CDR3 totals 15 residues. The CDR3 spells CASSLAGQGISPQHF. As DNA, the CDR3 is TGTGCCAGCAGCTTAGCAGGGCAGGGGATTTCGCCCCAGCATTTT. Looking up the rest from reference TRBV7-2 and TRBJ1-5 gives the full variable domain: GAGVSQSPSNKVTEKGKDVELRCDPISGHTALYWYRQSLGQGLEFLIYFQGNSAPDKSGLPSDRFSAERTGGSVSTLTIQRTQQEDSAVYLCASSLAGQGISPQHFGDGTRLSIL.

The rearrangement links TRBV13 to TRBJ2-7; D uncertain. The CDR3 is made up of 12 amino acids. The V gene's germline CDR1 is PRHDT and CDR2 FYEKMQ (reference sequence). Trimming removed 4 bases from V and 0 bases from J, with 4 bases in between. The CDR3 nucleotides read TGTGCCAGCAGCTACAGCTCCTACGAGCAGTACTTC. Encoded protein: CASSYSSYEQYF. Full variable domain (rest looked up from reference TRBV13 and TRBJ2-7): AAGVIQSPRHLIKEKRETATLKCYPIPRHDTVYWYQQGPGQDPQFLISFYEKMQSDKGSIPDRFSAQQFSDYHSELNMSSLELGDSALYFCASSYSSYEQYFGPGTRLTVT.

The CDR3 reads CASSQTWNTEAFF. CDR3 DNA: TGTGCCAGCAGTCAGACTTGGAACACTGAAGCTTTCTTT. The chain carries TRBV12-3 or TRBV12-4 and TRBJ1-1; D is ambiguous. The CDR3 runs 13 residues. V was cut by 5 bases and J by 1 base, with 8 bases left in between.

The chain carries TRBV28 and TRBJ2-1; 11 bases are a match to TRBD2. V was pared by 6 bases and J by 4 bases, with 5 bases of the junction left unmatched. This CDR3 has 15 amino acids. Per germline, CDR1 MDHEN and CDR2 SYDVKM. The DNA of the CDR3 is TGTGCCAGCAGCCCACTAGCGGGAGTTTACAATGAGCAGTTCTTC. Amino acids: CASSPLAGVYNEQFF.

The rearrangement uses TRBV7-3 and TRBJ2-5, with 9 bases matching TRBD1. Germline V gene lookup returns CDR1 SGHTA and CDR2 FQGTGA. The V segment lost 2 bases and the J segment 5 bases; nucleotides outside the gene matches: 3. This CDR3 spans 14 amino acids. CDR3 sequence: CASSLSGQGETQYF. The CDR3 DNA sequence: TGTGCCAGCAGCTTATCCGGACAGGGGGAGACCCAGTACTTC. Based on the CDR3 plus reference TRBV7-3 and TRBJ2-5, the full variable domain is GAGVSQTPSNKVTEKGKYVELRCDPISGHTALYWYRQSLGQGPEFLIYFQGTGAADDSGLPNDRFFAVRPEGSVSTLKIQRTERGDSAVYLCASSLSGQGETQYFGPGTRLLVL.

This clone is a singleton in its sample. This rearrangement joins TRBV29-1 to TRBJ2-1; TRBD2 matches at 7 bases. V lost 3 bases and J lost 1; bases outside the gene matches: 15. CDR3 length equals 18 residues. CDR1 is SQVTM and CDR2 is ANQGSEA in the germline V gene. The CDR3 here is CSVEPKVGREWSYNEQFF. The CDR3 DNA sequence: TGCAGCGTTGAGCCGAAGGTAGGGCGGGAGTGGTCCTACAATGAGCAGTTCTTC.

The chain has TRBV5-1 and TRBJ2-1; 8 bases line up with TRBD1. The germline V gene encodes CDR1 SGHRS and CDR2 YFSETQ. The CDR3 consists of 15 residues. V was pared by 3 bases and J by 2 bases, with 4 bases of the junction left unmatched. CDR3 amino acids: CASSWADRAYNEQFF. CDR3 DNA: TGCGCCAGCAGCTGGGCGGACAGGGCCTACAATGAGCAGTTCTTC. The full variable domain, its missing parts supplied by reference TRBV5-1 and TRBJ2-1, is KAGVTQTPRYLIKTRGQQVTLSCSPISGHRSVSWYQQTPGQGLQFLFEYFSETQRNKGNFPGRFSGRQFSNSRSEMNVSTLELGDSALYLCASSWADRAYNEQFFGPGTRLTVL.

This chain uses TRBV7-8 with TRBJ2-7, with D possibly TRBD2 on 6 matching bases. This CDR3 is built from 19 residues. V gave up 0 bases and J gave up 4 bases, with 25 bases separating them. Germline CDR1 SGHVS, CDR2 FQNEAQ. CDR3 sequence reads: CASSLALWRGTEDPYEQYF. The CDR3 DNA sequence: TGTGCCAGCAGCTTAGCCCTGTGGCGGGGAACAGAGGATCCTTACGAGCAGTACTTC.

V and J are TRBV27 and TRBJ2-5, with 13 bases identical to TRBD2. The CDR3 totals 18 residues. Losses at the gene ends were 5 bases for V and 1 base for J; bases not matched to a gene: 10. Germline V gene sequence: CDR1 MNHEY, CDR2 SMNVEV (reference sequence). The CDR3 is CASSTRLAGGPIQETQYF. CDR3 bases: TGTGCCAGCAGTACGCGACTAGCGGGAGGCCCCATCCAAGAGACCCAGTACTTC.

V and J are TRBV28 and TRBJ1-5, with D maybe TRBD1 (5 bases). V was trimmed by 3 bases and J by 3 bases, leaving 18 bases between them. The CDR3 totals 17 residues. Germline CDR1 and CDR2: MDHEN and SYDVKM. CDR3 sequence: CASSFIGLGGFNQPQHF. CDR3 DNA: TGTGCCAGCAGTTTTATCGGGCTTGGGGGGTTCAATCAGCCCCAGCATTTT. Together with reference TRBV28 and TRBJ1-5, the CDR3 gives the full variable domain: DVKVTQSSRYLVKRTGEKVFLECVQDMDHENMFWYRQDPGLGLRLIYFSYDVKMKEKGDIPEGYSVSREKKERFSLILESASTNQTSMYLCASSFIGLGGFNQPQHFGDGTRLSIL.

This chain connects TRBV7-9 to TRBJ2-7; tentatively, D is TRBD1 or TRBD2 (5 bases each). The germline gives CDR1 SEHNR, CDR2 FQNEAQ (reference sequence). The V and J ends lost 1 base and 9 bases respectively, with 22 bases between them. This CDR3 spans 16 amino acids. This chain's CDR3 is CASSLGEGQRRPGQYF. For the CDR3, the DNA is TGTGCCAGCAGCTTAGGAGAGGGGCAACGACGGCCAGGGCAGTACTTC. The whole variable domain, filled in from reference TRBV7-9 and TRBJ2-7, reads DTGVSQNPRHKITKRGQNVTFRCDPISEHNRLYWYRQTLGQGPEFLTYFQNEAQLEKSRLLSDRFSAERPKGSFSTLEIQRTEQGDSAMYLCASSLGEGQRRPGQYFGPGTRLTVT.

The count of this clone is one. This chain joins TRBV30 and TRBJ2-1, with a weak D call TRBD2 (5 bases). The CDR3 totals 12 residues. Trimming shortened V by 1 base and J by 4 bases, and 5 bases separated the two germline ends. Per the germline V gene, CDR1 is GTSNPN and CDR2 is SVGIG (reference sequence). The CDR3 region has the DNA TGTGCCTGGAGTGCGGGGTACAATGAGCAGTTCTTC. Translation: CAWSAGYNEQFF. Full variable domain (missing parts from reference TRBV30 and TRBJ2-1): SQTIHQWPATLVQPVGSPLSLECTVEGTSNPNLYWYRQAAGRGLQLLFYSVGIGQISSEVPQNLSASRPQDRQFILSSKKLLLSDSGFYLCAWSAGYNEQFFGPGTRLTVL.

The CDR3 region is CAWSVGQHNEKLFF. In DNA form, the CDR3 reads TGTGCCTGGAGTGTAGGACAGCATAATGAAAAACTGTTTTTT. The chain links TRBV30 to TRBJ1-4; tentative D call: TRBD1 (6 bases). V lost 0 bases to trimming and J lost 4 bases, with 9 bases between them. There are 14 residues in the CDR3. Germline V CDR1 and CDR2: GTSNPN, SVGIG (reference sequence).

This chain uses TRBV27 with TRBJ2-1, with TRBD2 matching 9 bases. Trimming removed 2 bases from V and 5 bases from J; junction bases left unmatched: 7. CDR1 and CDR2 from the germline V gene are MNHEY and SMNVEV (reference sequence). This CDR3 has 16 amino acids. Here the CDR3 DNA reads TGTGCCAGCAGTTTAACGACTAGCGGACTAAACAATGAGCAGTTCTTC. It is translated as CASSLTTSGLNNEQFF.

V gene TRBV10-3 combines with J gene TRBJ2-3, with D perhaps TRBD1 (5 bases). V was cut by 4 bases and J by 3 bases, with 14 bases left in between. CDR3 size: 15 residues. Germline CDR1 is ENHRY and CDR2 is SYGVKD. CDR3 sequence (DNA): TGTGCCATCAGTGGGACCTACAGGAGTACAGATACGCAGTATTTT. Amino acids: CAISGTYRSTDTQYF.

V is TRBV27 and J is TRBJ2-7, with 8 bases matching TRBD2. The CDR3 runs to 14 residues. CDR1 and CDR2 from the germline V gene are MNHEY and SMNVEV (reference sequence). Unmatched junction bases numbered 8, after V lost 7 bases and J lost 3 bases. The CDR3, as DNA: TGTGCCAGCAAAGCGGGAGTTGGCCTCTACGAGCAGTACTTC. It encodes CASKAGVGLYEQYF.

The CDR3 region has the DNA TGTGCCAGCAGTGAAGACGCCCTCGGACCGGCCCTAACCAAAAACATTCAGTACTTC. Its translation: CASSEDALGPALTKNIQYF. This chain links TRBV6-1 with TRBJ2-4; no clear D. The germline V gene encodes CDR1 MNHNS and CDR2 SASEGT. V lost 1 base and J 2 bases, leaving 21 bases between the germline ends. CDR3 size: 19 residues.

The J gene is TRBJ1-3, the V gene TRBV28; possible D gene TRBD1, 6 bases. The CDR3 loop spans 18 amino acids. The V gene's germline CDR1 is MDHEN and CDR2 SYDVKM. Trimming stripped 6 bases from V and 0 bases from J, with 21 bases between. The CDR3 sequence is CASSPTIGQRSSGNTIYF. CDR3 bases: TGTGCCAGCAGCCCCACGATAGGACAGCGTTCCTCTGGAAACACCATATATTTT.

This chain connects TRBV2 to TRBJ2-1; a weak D match, TRBD2 (6 bases). Trimming pared 6 bases from V and 8 bases from J, leaving 14 bases between. The CDR3 runs 13 residues. Germline V gene data show CDR1 as SNHLY and CDR2 as FYNNEI. CDR3 region: CASSETSSDEQFF. CDR3 sequence (DNA): TGTGCCAGCAGCGAAACTAGCTCGGATGAGCAGTTCTTC.

The table lists this clone with a few counts. The chain has TRBV7-9 and TRBJ1-6; no firm D call. CDR3 size: 13 residues. Germline loops: CDR1 SEHNR, CDR2 FQNEAQ (reference sequence). V was trimmed by 1 base and J by 9 bases, leaving 7 bases between them. CDR3 in amino acids: CASSLGLTSPLHF. The CDR3 DNA reads TGTGCCAGCAGCTTAGGCCTGACTTCACCCCTCCACTTT.

The chain couples TRBV4-1 to TRBJ2-2; D is undetermined. The CDR3 runs 13 residues. Germline-derived CDR1 and CDR2 are MGHRA and YSYEKL. Trimming stripped 0 bases from V and 1 base from J, with 0 bases between. CDR3 region: CASSQENTGELFF. The CDR3 DNA reads TGCGCCAGCAGCCAAGAGAACACCGGGGAGCTGTTTTTT.

The chain joins TRBV6-2 or TRBV6-3 to TRBJ2-5; D remains ambiguous. CDR3 length: 13 amino acids. Germline V gives CDR1 MNHEY, CDR2 SVGEGT. Trimming took 5 bases from V and 1 from J, leaving 8 bases between them. CDR3 loop: CASSRHFQETQYF. The CDR3, as DNA: TGTGCCAGCAGTCGGCACTTCCAAGAGACCCAGTACTTC.

The chain carries TRBV15 and TRBJ2-7; TRBD2 agrees at 7 bases. The CDR3 totals 16 residues. Germline trimming cut 0 bases from V and 1 base from J; bases unmatched to any gene: 6. Per germline, CDR1 LNHNV and CDR2 YYDKDF (reference sequence). This chain's CDR3 is CATSRDKWEGSYEQYF. The DNA of the CDR3 is TGTGCCACCAGCAGAGATAAGTGGGAGGGATCCTACGAGCAGTACTTC.

A few counts support this clone. The chain employs TRBV6-5 and TRBJ1-6; D gene unclear. Trimming cost V 6 bases and J 5 bases, with 11 bases left between them. This CDR3 has 14 residues. The V gene's germline CDR1 is MNHEY and CDR2 SVGAGI. CDR3 in DNA: TGTGCCAGCAGACGAATACTAGATAATTCACCCCTCCACTTT. Translation: CASRRILDNSPLHF.

V is TRBV7-2 and J is TRBJ2-2; D gene unclear. The V gene lost 5 bases and the J gene lost 4 bases, with 8 bases spanning the gap. Germline CDR1 reads SGHTA; CDR2 reads FQGNSA. CDR3 length equals 13 residues. The CDR3 protein is CASSPVFTGELFF. CDR3 coding DNA: TGTGCCAGCAGCCCCGTTTTCACCGGGGAGCTGTTTTTT.

The chain joins TRBV6-6 to TRBJ1-1; a possible D gene is TRBD1 (5 bases). The length of the CDR3 is 15 residues. The V gene's germline CDR1 is MNHNY and CDR2 SVGAGI (reference sequence). V lost 8 bases, J lost 1 base, and 17 bases lay in between. The CDR3 nucleotides are TGTGCCAGCGGGGGAAGAGGGACTCAGAACACTGAAGCTTTCTTT. Translated: CASGGRGTQNTEAFF.

This clone occurred a few times. This sequence joins TRBV5-1 and TRBJ1-1; no reliable D call. V lost 5 bases and J 2 bases, leaving 10 bases between the germline ends. CDR3 size: 13 residues. Germline V gene lookup returns CDR1 SGHRS and CDR2 YFSETQ. The CDR3 DNA reads TGCGCCAGCAGTCAGAGCCCTAACACTGAAGCTTTCTTT. Translated: CASSQSPNTEAFF.

This chain uses TRBV2 with TRBJ1-1; 7 bases map to TRBD1. CDR3 length: 14 amino acids. V trimming: 6 bases; J trimming: 4 bases; junction bases outside the gene matches: 8. CDR1 is SNHLY, CDR2 FYNNEI, per germline. In DNA form, the CDR3 reads TGTGCCAGCAGGTCACAGGGGCTGGGCACTGAAGCTTTCTTT. It encodes CASRSQGLGTEAFF.